Presented here are 32 T cell receptor beta chains from one specimen sequenced in a study of cytomegalovirus exposure and HLA in healthy donors. Amplification used 60 Vbeta primers and 13 Jbeta primers. Clones were read by immunoSEQ multiplex PCR, and TCRdb kept only the in-frame ones, dropping some. Of 150,000 to 200,000 clones in the sample, approximately 80% were seen once. The specimen was PBMCs. These receptor sequences come from a woman between 40 and 50 years old in good health and CMV-seronegative.

This clone has more than one count but fewer than ten. The chain combines TRBV4-1 with TRBJ1-5; 8 nucleotides align to TRBD1. Germline V gene lookup returns CDR1 MGHRA and CDR2 YSYEKL. V shed 0 bases and J 12 bases; nucleotides not matched to a gene: 10. The CDR3 totals 15 residues. The CDR3 DNA reads as TGCGCCAGCAGCCAAGATTCGGGACAGGCCCCCGGCCAGCATTTT. Translation: CASSQDSGQAPGQHF.

This chain connects TRBV18 to TRBJ1-2; 12 positions agree with TRBD1. V gave up 3 bases and J gave up 5 bases; unmatched junction bases: 1. Germline values: CDR1 KGHSH, CDR2 LQKENI. The CDR3 has 14 amino acids. CDR3 coding DNA: TGTGCCAGCTCACCGGGACAGGGGGCGTATGGCTACACCTTC. It translates to CASSPGQGAYGYTF.

The chain employs TRBV15 and TRBJ2-1; TRBD2 matches 14 bases. J gave up 10 bases and V 2 bases, and 7 bases lay outside the gene matches. From germline, CDR1 is LNHNV and CDR2 YYDKDF (reference sequence). The length of the CDR3 is 16 residues. CDR3 sequence (DNA): TGTGCCACCAGCAGAAGACTAGCGGGGGGGCTTGGGGAGCAGTTCTTC. This gives the protein CATSRRLAGGLGEQFF.

This clone was found a few times. The chain couples TRBV20-1 to TRBJ1-2; no definite D call. The V end lost 0 bases, the J end lost 8 bases, and 7 bases lay between the germline ends. The CDR3 loop spans 11 amino acids. Germline V gene lookup returns CDR1 DFQATT and CDR2 SNEGSKA (reference sequence). The CDR3 nucleotides read TGCAGTGCTAGAGATCGGTCAGGCTACACCTTC. Its protein product is CSARDRSGYTF.

The chain joins TRBV4-1 to TRBJ2-5; no definite D call. There are 14 residues in the CDR3. Germline CDR1 reads MGHRA; CDR2 reads YSYEKL. The V end was cut by 1 base, the J end by 5 bases, with 11 bases between. The CDR3 nucleotides read TGCGCCAGCAGCCAAGCCGTCCTCGTGGAGACCCAGTACTTC. Translated, it gives CASSQAVLVETQYF.

The V and J genes are TRBV20-1 and TRBJ2-7, with D hard to call. CDR1 is DFQATT, CDR2 SNEGSKA, per germline (reference sequence). This CDR3 spans 9 amino acids. The CDR3 DNA follows: TGCAGCCCCCTTTACGAGCAGTACTTC. It specifies CSPLYEQYF.

V and J are TRBV5-4 and TRBJ1-6; 12 nucleotides match TRBD1. Germline CDR1 is SGHNT and CDR2 is YYREEE (reference sequence). The CDR3 loop spans 16 amino acids. V lost 4 bases and J lost 10; bases outside the gene matches: 9. The CDR3 protein is CASSARDRGRGSPLHF. The DNA for the CDR3 is TGTGCCAGCAGCGCTAGGGACAGGGGGCGAGGATCACCCCTCCACTTT.

For the CDR3, the DNA is TGCGCCAGCAGGTGGGCGTACGAGCAGTACTTC. Translated, it gives CASRWAYEQYF. The chain recombines TRBV10-2 with TRBJ2-5; D not resolved. With the DNA end fitting TRBJ2-7 better, the J assignment may be wrong. This CDR3 spans 11 amino acids. CDR1 and CDR2 (germline): WSHSY, SAAADI.

This clone was counted a single time. This chain joins TRBV10-3 and TRBJ1-2, with D maybe TRBD1 (5 bases). The CDR3 has 15 residues. Deletions cut 9 bases from V and 8 bases from J, with 25 bases between. The germline V gene has CDR1 ENHRY and CDR2 SYGVKD. Here the CDR3 reads CAIRFGTLEAGGYTF. The CDR3 bases are TGTGCCATTCGCTTCGGGACTCTCGAGGCGGGAGGCTACACCTTC.

The rearrangement joins TRBV7-2 to TRBJ1-4; D unclear. The CDR3 has 16 amino acids. Trimming pared 1 base from V and 8 bases from J, leaving 17 bases between. Germline lookup yields CDR1 SGHTA and CDR2 FQGNSA. CDR3 nucleotide sequence: TGTGCCAGCAGCTTAGGGAGAACACCGGTAGGCGAAAAACTGTTTTTT. Translation gives CASSLGRTPVGEKLFF.

CDR3 bases: TGTGCCAGCAGCCAAGATCTGTCGGGATTGTACAATGAGCAGTTCTTC. As protein: CASSQDLSGLYNEQFF. The chain joins TRBV4-2 to TRBJ2-1; D is perhaps TRBD2 (5 bases). V lost 0 bases and J 4 bases, leaving 13 bases between the germline ends. The CDR3 sequence is 16 residues long. Germline V gene sequence: CDR1 LGHNA, CDR2 YNFKEQ.

This chain links TRBV7-2 with TRBJ1-5; a possible D gene is TRBD1 (5 bases). This CDR3 has 14 amino acids. With 3 bases removed from V and 7 bases from J, the gap between germline ends came to 13 bases. Germline V gives CDR1 SGHTA, CDR2 FQGNSA. CDR3 coding DNA: TGTGCCAGCAGCTTCGGGGGGACCTCACAGCCCCAGCATTTT. Its translation is CASSFGGTSQPQHF.

The rearrangement links TRBV2 to TRBJ1-2; D possibly corresponds to TRBD1 (6 bases). Germline assignment: CDR1 SNHLY and CDR2 FYNNEI. This CDR3 has 12 amino acids. Trimming removed 6 bases at V and 4 bases at J, with 9 bases between. DNA for the CDR3: TGTGCCAGCAGGGGGGACATCTATGGCTACACCTTC. Translation: CASRGDIYGYTF.

The V call is TRBV11-2, the J call TRBJ2-3; D perhaps matches TRBD2 (5 bases). This CDR3 spans 16 amino acids. With 5 bases removed from V and 6 bases from J, the gap between germline ends came to 21 bases. Germline-derived CDR1 and CDR2 are SGHAT and FQNNGV. The CDR3 nucleotides are TGTGCCAGCAGCCAACCATGGGAGATCCAGGAGGATACGCAGTATTTT. Its translation: CASSQPWEIQEDTQYF.

The chain uses TRBV5-8 and TRBJ2-2; 9 bases fit TRBD1. There are 15 residues in the CDR3. CDR1 and CDR2 (germline): SGHTS, YDEGEE. V shed 4 bases and J 6 bases; nucleotides not matched to a gene: 7. CDR3 DNA: TGTGCCAGCAGCACCTGGGACAGGGCTTCCGGGGAGCTGTTTTTT. Translating gives CASSTWDRASGELFF.

J is TRBJ2-1 and V is TRBV28; 10 bases match TRBD2. The CDR3 covers 14 residues. V shed 5 bases, J shed 2 bases, and the junction held 0 bases outside the gene matches. Germline V lookup: CDR1 MDHEN, CDR2 SYDVKM. The CDR3 nucleotides read TGTGCCAGCAGTCTAGCGGGAGCCTACAATGAGCAGTTCTTC. Residues: CASSLAGAYNEQFF. The entire variable domain, with the rest obtained from reference TRBV28 and TRBJ2-1, is as follows: DVKVTQSSRYLVKRTGEKVFLECVQDMDHENMFWYRQDPGLGLRLIYFSYDVKMKEKGDIPEGYSVSREKKERFSLILESASTNQTSMYLCASSLAGAYNEQFFGPGTRLTVL.

The chain has TRBV10-3 and TRBJ1-2, with D hard to call. The ends were cut back, 8 bases at V and 0 bases at J, with 7 bases in the middle. Germline CDR1 is ENHRY and CDR2 is SYGVKD. The CDR3 is 12 amino acids. The CDR3: CAIFGANYGYTF. DNA of the CDR3: TGTGCCATCTTCGGGGCTAACTATGGCTACACCTTC.

This clone was seen more than once but under ten times. V gene TRBV4-1 combines with J gene TRBJ2-4, with D maybe TRBD2 (5 bases). Trimming shortened V by 4 bases and J by 2 bases, and 9 bases separated the two germline ends. The CDR3 is made up of 14 amino acids. The V gene's germline CDR1 is MGHRA and CDR2 YSYEKL. The CDR3 bases are TGCGCCAGCAGCCCGCCTAGCACCAAAAACATTCAGTACTTC. This encodes CASSPPSTKNIQYF.

This clone was counted a single time. This chain uses TRBV4-1 with TRBJ2-7; 13 nucleotides align to TRBD2. The CDR3 has 17 amino acids. V gave up 1 base and J gave up 0 bases; unmatched junction bases: 3. The germline V gene has CDR1 MGHRA and CDR2 YSYEKL. The CDR3 is CASSQVTSGGSSYEQYF. The CDR3, as DNA: TGCGCCAGCAGCCAAGTGACTAGCGGGGGGAGCTCCTACGAGCAGTACTTC.

This chain links TRBV7-9 with TRBJ2-3; D gene uncertain. The CDR3 contains 14 residues. Trimming took off 1 base at V and 2 bases at J, with 7 bases between the two ends. CDR1 is SEHNR and CDR2 is FQNEAQ in the germline V gene (reference sequence). CDR3 bases: TGTGCCAGCAGCTTAGAAAGCAACACAGATACGCAGTATTTT. Its translation: CASSLESNTDTQYF.

V and J are TRBV6-1 and TRBJ1-2, with D unclear. This CDR3 has 14 residues. V was clipped by 4 bases and J by 6 bases, with 15 bases between them. Germline CDR1 is MNHNS and CDR2 is SASEGT. CDR3 protein: CASSGRHESDGYTF. The CDR3 DNA follows: TGTGCCAGCAGTGGGCGACATGAGTCGGATGGCTACACCTTC.

Only one count was recorded for this clone. This chain uses TRBV5-1 with TRBJ2-7; 10 bases are shared with TRBD2. V dropped 4 bases and J dropped 5; count of bases not matched to a gene: 12. Germline V CDR1 and CDR2: SGHRS, YFSETQ. The CDR3 length is 16 residues. The CDR3 nucleotides are TGCGCCAGCAGCCCGGCGTATCTAGCGGGGGTTAACGAGCAGTACTTC. It is translated as CASSPAYLAGVNEQYF.

This rearrangement joins TRBV4-1 to TRBJ1-5, with D perhaps TRBD1 (5 bases). The ends were cut back, 0 bases at V and 4 bases at J, with 10 bases in the middle. There are 15 residues in the CDR3. Germline V gene lookup returns CDR1 MGHRA and CDR2 YSYEKL. This CDR3 is CASSQDRAGNQPQHF. CDR3 sequence (DNA): TGCGCCAGCAGCCAAGACAGGGCAGGTAATCAGCCCCAGCATTTT.

The chain employs TRBV15 and TRBJ2-1; D perhaps matches TRBD1 (6 bases). V lost 0 bases to trimming and J lost 2 bases, with 8 bases between them. Germline V lookup: CDR1 LNHNV, CDR2 YYDKDF (reference sequence). The CDR3 is 15 residues long. The CDR3 DNA is TGTGCCACCAGCAGAGAGGGGGCGACCTACAATGAGCAGTTCTTC. This encodes CATSREGATYNEQFF.

The rearrangement joins TRBV5-4 to TRBJ1-2; 8 nucleotides line up with TRBD1. Unmatched junction bases numbered 3, after V lost 0 bases and J lost 2 bases. From germline, CDR1 is SGHNT and CDR2 YYREEE (reference sequence). The CDR3 is 15 amino acids. Here the CDR3 reads CASSLARGRNYGYTF. CDR3 bases: TGTGCCAGCAGCTTGGCCAGGGGGCGAAACTATGGCTACACCTTC.

The V call is TRBV6-1, the J call TRBJ2-2, with D maybe TRBD2 (6 bases). This CDR3 is 13 amino acids long. The germline V gene encodes CDR1 MNHNS and CDR2 SASEGT. Trimming stripped 8 bases from V and 7 bases from J, with 14 bases between. CDR3 nucleotide sequence: TGTGCCAGCGGAGGGAGGCCCGACGGGGAGCTGTTTTTT. Its protein product is CASGGRPDGELFF.

The chain couples TRBV19 to TRBJ2-3; 7 bases are shared with TRBD2. In germline, CDR1 is LNHDA, CDR2 SQIVND (reference sequence). J gave up 4 bases and V 3 bases, and 7 bases lay outside the gene matches. The CDR3 loop spans 15 amino acids. The CDR3 loop reads CASSMREPGSDTQYF. In DNA form, the CDR3 reads TGTGCCAGTAGTATGCGGGAGCCGGGATCAGATACGCAGTATTTT.

The chain recombines TRBV5-1 with TRBJ2-1, with 7 bases aligning to TRBD1. Trimming at V came to 1 base and at J to 9 bases, leaving 16 bases not matched to a gene. Germline V gives CDR1 SGHRS, CDR2 YFSETQ. The CDR3 sequence is 17 residues long. The DNA for the CDR3 is TGCGCCAGCAGCTTGAGGACAGACAGGGCCGTTTCTAGTGAGCAGTTCTTC. Translated: CASSLRTDRAVSSEQFF.

The chain uses TRBV7-2 and TRBJ2-7; D ambiguous. The V and J ends lost 5 bases and 0 bases respectively, with 14 bases between them. This CDR3 contains 15 residues. In germline, CDR1 is SGHTA, CDR2 FQGNSA. The CDR3 nucleotides read TGTGCCAGCAGCCCCGGTGGTTCCCACTCCTACGAGCAGTACTTC. This gives the protein CASSPGGSHSYEQYF.

This clone has more than one count but fewer than ten. This chain uses TRBV29-1 with TRBJ1-2; D is undetermined. Per the germline V gene, CDR1 is SQVTM and CDR2 is ANQGSEA. V dropped 5 bases and J dropped 10 bases, with 17 bases sitting between them. The CDR3 has 12 residues. The CDR3 bases are TGCAGCGTTACCGAGGGTAGTTCGAACTACACCTTC. This encodes CSVTEGSSNYTF.

The chain uses TRBV29-1 and TRBJ2-5; the match to TRBD2 covers 10 bases. V gave up 2 bases and J gave up 3 bases; unmatched junction bases: 3. In germline, CDR1 is SQVTM, CDR2 ANQGSEA. The CDR3 is 14 residues long. The CDR3 is CSVEKRGGEETQYF. The CDR3 DNA reads TGCAGCGTTGAAAAGCGGGGGGGGGAAGAGACCCAGTACTTC.

The chain links TRBV28 to TRBJ2-7, with D uncertain. V lost 5 bases and J 3 bases, leaving 14 bases between the germline ends. The germline V gene encodes CDR1 MDHEN and CDR2 SYDVKM. This CDR3 spans 14 amino acids. The CDR3: CASSPRGRVYEQYF. In nucleotides, the CDR3 is TGTGCCAGCAGTCCCCGCGGCCGGGTCTACGAGCAGTACTTC.